The rows below give T cell receptor beta chains drawn from one sample of a study of vaccination and CD4 T cells after COVID-19. The antigens of these receptors remain unknown. TCRdb re-analysed the PCR reads in MiXCR, keeping a single row per CDR3 protein. This table holds about 15,000 distinct CDR3 sequences, around 40% found once. The sample consisted of cultured CD4+ T cells from blood. The receptors were gathered from a human donor with COVID-19. Each CDR3 is given with its conserved first and last residue. D genes are given only for firm matches. Clone size is shown for a subset of rows, as once, few, many or a class of expanded clone.

clone_size d_call j_call v_call cdr3_nt cdr3_aa
NA NA TRBJ1-6 TRBV6-5 TGTGCCAGCAGTTCTACAGGGAGGCGTTCACCCCTCCACTTT CASSSTGRRSPLHF
NA NA TRBJ1-3 TRBV6-1 TGTGCCAGTAGTCGTACCCTGACAGAACATGGAAACACCATATATTTT CASSRTLTEHGNTIYF
NA TRBD1 TRBJ1-5 TRBV6-2/TRBV6-3 TGTGCCACCCGACAGGGGACAGCGGAGGTTCAGCCCCAGCATTTT CATRQGTAEVQPQHF
NA TRBD1 TRBJ1-3 TRBV18 TGTGCCAGCTCATCAGGACAGGAAAACACCATATATTTT CASSSGQENTIYF
few NA TRBJ1-1 TRBV12-3/TRBV12-4 TGTGCCAGCAGTTTCGTGGGGGGGGACACTGAAGCTTTCTTT CASSFVGGDTEAFF
NA TRBD1 TRBJ1-2 TRBV28 TGTGCCAGCAGGCCCGACAGGGGCTCTGGCTACACCTTC CASRPDRGSGYTF
NA NA TRBJ1-1 TRBV7-9 TGTGCCAGCAGCTTAGTCGGGGAGACTGAAGCTTTCTTT CASSLVGETEAFF
NA TRBD2 TRBJ2-1 TRBV7-6 TGTGCCAGCAGCTCAGCGGGGCAGAGCTCCTACAATGAGCAGTTCTTC CASSSAGQSSYNEQFF
NA NA TRBJ2-5 TRBV7-9 TGTGCCAGCAGCCCTCTGAGGTCCCCCAAGGAGGAGACCCAGTACTTC CASSPLRSPKEETQYF
NA NA TRBJ1-1 TRBV12-3/TRBV12-4 TGTGCCAGCAGATATTCCGGGACGAAAGCTTTCTTT CASRYSGTKAFF
few NA TRBJ1-1 TRBV7-9 TGTGCCAGCAGCTTAGCACAGGGTCCGGGAATGAACACTGAAGCTTTCTTT CASSLAQGPGMNTEAFF
few NA TRBJ2-5 TRBV15 TGTGCCACCAGCAGAGACAGGACCAAAGAGACCCAGTACTTC CATSRDRTKETQYF
NA NA TRBJ1-5 TRBV20-1 TGCAGTGCTAGAGGGCTTCTAGACAATCAGCCCCAGCATTTT CSARGLLDNQPQHF
NA NA TRBJ1-3 TRBV6-1 TGTGCCAGCAGTGAAATCTTGGGATACTCTGGAAACACCATATATTTT CASSEILGYSGNTIYF
NA NA TRBJ1-1 TRBV24-1 TGTGCCCCTGCTTTGGGCGAGGGGACTGAAGCTTTCTTT CAPALGEGTEAFF
NA NA TRBJ1-1 TRBV12-3/TRBV12-4 TGTGCCAGCAGTTTCGGGGGGGCGGGTGAAGCTTTCTTT CASSFGGAGEAFF
NA NA TRBJ2-3 TRBV20-1 TGCAGTGCTAGCGGGAGCACAGATACGCAGTATTTT CSASGSTDTQYF
NA TRBD2 TRBJ2-2 TRBV10-3 TGTGCCATCACCGGCGGCGGGGGGGCCTCAGGGGAGCTGTTTTTT CAITGGGGASGELFF
NA NA TRBJ2-4 TRBV28 TGTGCCAGCAGTTTCGAGTGGGGGGAGGGGGTAGCCAAAAACATTCAGTACTTC CASSFEWGEGVAKNIQYF
NA NA TRBJ2-5 TRBV7-6 TGTGCCAGCAGCGAGGGCCATACCCAGTACTTC CASSEGHTQYF
few NA TRBJ2-7 TRBV21-1 TGTGCCAGCAGCAAAAGGTTACAATTGACCTACGAGCAGTACTTC CASSKRLQLTYEQYF
few NA TRBJ2-5 TRBV28 TGTGCCAGCAGCCCCCCCCTAGCGTTCGGGGAGACCCAGTACTTC CASSPPLAFGETQYF
NA NA TRBJ1-1 TRBV29-1 TGCAGCGTTGGAGGGGGGCCAAGGGGCTGGACTGAAGCTTTCTTT CSVGGGPRGWTEAFF
few NA TRBJ1-5 TRBV25-1 TGTGCCAGCAGCCTTGAGGGTGGAAAGGCCCAGCATTTT CASSLEGGKAQHF
NA NA TRBJ1-1 TRBV10-2 TGCGCCAGCAGTGAGTCAAGGGTCACTCCCCCGGTGGCTTTCTTT CASSESRVTPPVAFF
large NA TRBJ2-1 TRBV11-3 TGTGCCAGCAGTCAAGAGGGGACTTGGAGCAATGAGCAGTTCTTC CASSQEGTWSNEQFF
NA TRBD1 TRBJ1-2 TRBV2 TGTGCCAGCTCCCCGGGACAGGGGAGCTATGGCTACACCTTC CASSPGQGSYGYTF
NA NA TRBJ2-1 TRBV12-3/TRBV12-4 TGTGCCAGCAGTCCCCCGACATCGTATGAGCAGTTCTTC CASSPPTSYEQFF
NA NA TRBJ2-2 TRBV11-3 TGTGCCAGCAGCTCGGAACAAAGGTCTGGACAGAGAGGCACCGGGGGGCTGTTTTTT CASSSEQRSGQRGTGGLFF
few TRBD1 TRBJ1-5 TRBV7-6 TGTGCCAGCAGCAGTGGGACAGGAAATCAGCCCCAGCATTTT CASSSGTGNQPQHF
few TRBD1 TRBJ1-2 TRBV6-1 TGTGCCAGCAGACCCGGACAGGGCGGGAGTGGTGGCTATGGCTACACCTTC CASRPGQGGSGGYGYTF
few TRBD1 TRBJ1-3 TRBV7-2 TGTGCCAGCAGTCCGACAGGGGTTGGTAACACCATATATTTT CASSPTGVGNTIYF
NA TRBD1 TRBJ1-2 TRBV2 TGTGCCAGCAGTGTTGCAACAGGGGCTAACTATGGCTACACCTTC CASSVATGANYGYTF
few NA TRBJ2-4 TRBV15 TGTGCCACCAGCAGAGATGTGGGGGCCCAAAACATTCAGTACTTC CATSRDVGAQNIQYF
once TRBD1 TRBJ2-7 TRBV9 TGTGCCAGCAGCGTAGGGGGACAGCCCACCTACGAGCAGTACTTC CASSVGGQPTYEQYF
NA NA TRBJ2-7 TRBV10-1 TGCGCCAGCAGTGAGTCCCCGATAGTGGGCGAGCAGTACTTC CASSESPIVGEQYF
few NA TRBJ1-2 TRBV12-3/TRBV12-4 TGTGCCAGCAGTCAGGGTCGCGGCTACACCTTC CASSQGRGYTF
NA TRBD1 TRBJ1-2 TRBV6-2/TRBV6-3 TGTGCCAGCAGTTACACCTCAGGGGGCCAAGGCTACACCTTC CASSYTSGGQGYTF
NA NA TRBJ1-4 TRBV20-1 TGCAGTGCTAGACCCCCGAACTCTAATGAAAAACTGTTTTTT CSARPPNSNEKLFF
NA TRBD2 TRBJ2-3 TRBV20-1 TGCAGTGCCCGCCAGCGGGGGACCACAGATACGCAGTATTTT CSARQRGTTDTQYF
NA TRBD2 TRBJ2-2 TRBV19 TGTGCCAGTAAATCGGGGGGGGCCGGAAGGGCTCCCGGGGAGCTGTTTTTT CASKSGGAGRAPGELFF
few NA TRBJ2-1 TRBV18 TGTGCCAGCTCAGAGGGGGGTGGTACCTACAATGAGCAGTTCTTC CASSEGGGTYNEQFF
NA NA TRBJ2-6 TRBV7-2 TGTGCCAGCAGCTTATACCCAAGCTTGAGCTCTGGGGCCAACGTCCTGACTTTC CASSLYPSLSSGANVLTF
NA TRBD1 TRBJ1-5 TRBV6-1 TGTGCCAGCAGTGGGGGGACAGGGGGCATCTCTCAGCCCCAGCATTTT CASSGGTGGISQPQHF